These 26 T cell receptor beta chains were sequenced from one sample in a study of vaccination and CD4 T cells after COVID-19. Antigens of these TCRs are unknown. Time point defined: late sampling 161 to 241 days after vaccination in a few convalescent patients. Treatment denoted: roughly ten-day PBMC culture with coronavirus spike peptide pools or control peptides (ViraFEST assay). Cultured CD4+ T cell DNA was sequenced using the Oncomine TCR Beta short-read assay. A single record per CDR3 protein comes from TCRdb applying MiXCR to the PCR reads. The sample includes about 18,000 distinct CDR3 sequences, roughly 44% of them seen just once. This material consisted of CD4+ T cells from blood, cultured in vitro, taken about 7 months after SARS-CoV-2 vaccination. The receptors come from a human donor who had recovered from COVID-19.

The rearrangement uses TRBV20-1 and TRBJ1-1; the match to TRBD1 covers 10 bases. CDR1 and CDR2 from the germline V gene are DFQATT and SNEGSKA (reference sequence). J was trimmed by 6 bases and V by 5 bases; bases with no gene match: 6. The CDR3 runs to 13 residues. CDR3 DNA: TGCAGTGCTCGGGGGACAGGGGTAGCTGAAGCTTTCTTT. It translates to CSARGTGVAEAFF.

The chain joins TRBV20-1 to TRBJ2-1; 8 nucleotides line up with TRBD2. The germline V gene has CDR1 DFQATT and CDR2 SNEGSKA (reference sequence). The CDR3 loop spans 15 amino acids. J was trimmed by 7 bases and V by 3 bases; bases with no gene match: 11. Here the CDR3 DNA reads TGCAGTGCTAGCCGGCGAGCGGGAGCTGAAAATGAGCAGTTCTTC. Amino acid sequence: CSASRRAGAENEQFF.

The V gene is TRBV11-2, the J gene TRBJ1-6; D may be TRBD1 (6 bases). CDR1 is SGHAT and CDR2 is FQNNGV in the germline V gene. The ends were cut back, 3 bases at V and 9 bases at J, with 18 bases in the middle. The CDR3 length is 16 residues. CDR3 region: CASSLAPWARGSPLHF. The CDR3, as DNA: TGTGCCAGCAGCTTGGCCCCCTGGGCCAGGGGTTCACCCCTCCACTTT.

This clonotype is labeled medium-sized (0.01 to 0.1%). The rearrangement uses TRBV20-1 and TRBJ1-1, with D tentatively TRBD1 (6 bases). In germline, CDR1 is DFQATT, CDR2 SNEGSKA (reference sequence). The CDR3 is made up of 15 amino acids. The germline V and J ends were trimmed by 5 bases and 2 bases, with 18 bases remaining between them. CDR3 sequence (DNA): TGCAGTGCTGGACCGCGGCGAGGGGGTAACACTGAAGCTTTCTTT. Its protein is CSAGPRRGGNTEAFF.

Within the sample, this clonotype is medium-sized (0.01 to 0.1%). This chain uses TRBV30 with TRBJ1-1; TRBD1 aligns across 7 bases. The ends lost 2 bases at V and 2 bases at J; junction bases unmatched: 2. Per the germline V gene, CDR1 is GTSNPN and CDR2 is SVGIG (reference sequence). The CDR3 covers 13 residues. CDR3 nucleotides: TGTGCCTGGAGTAGGGACAGTAACACTGAAGCTTTCTTT. It translates to CAWSRDSNTEAFF. Together with reference TRBV30 and TRBJ1-1, the CDR3 gives the full variable domain: SQTIHQWPATLVQPVGSPLSLECTVEGTSNPNLYWYRQAAGRGLQLLFYSVGIGQISSEVPQNLSASRPQDRQFILSSKKLLLSDSGFYLCAWSRDSNTEAFFGQGTRLTVV.

The gene calls are TRBV19 and TRBJ1-5, with TRBD1 matching 8 bases. After removal of 6 bases from V and 7 bases from J, the junction contained 5 bases not matched to a gene. CDR1 and CDR2 from the germline V gene are LNHDA and SQIVND (reference sequence). The CDR3 contains 13 residues. CDR3 bases: TGTGCCAGTAGCCAGACAGGGGACCAGCCCCAGCATTTT. Its translation is CASSQTGDQPQHF.

This clonotype appeared a few times. The rearrangement links TRBV20-1 to TRBJ2-7; TRBD2 agrees at 7 bases. With 7 bases clipped from V and 0 bases from J, the junction kept 6 bases outside the gene matches. The CDR3 length is 13 residues. CDR1 DFQATT and CDR2 SNEGSKA come from the germline V gene (reference sequence). CDR3 DNA sequence: TGCAGTGTAGGGCGGGAGAGCTCCTACGAGCAGTACTTC. Translation gives CSVGRESSYEQYF.

In its sample, this clonotype was seen a few times. V is TRBV7-9 and J is TRBJ2-3, with 10 positions matching TRBD1. Germline lookup yields CDR1 SEHNR and CDR2 FQNEAQ (reference sequence). With V trimmed by 4 bases and J by 6 bases, 7 bases remained unmatched. The CDR3 consists of 15 residues. The CDR3 coding sequence is TGTGCCAGCAGCTCTAGACAGGGGGCTCGGGATACGCAGTATTTT. It encodes CASSSRQGARDTQYF.

This chain joins TRBV2 and TRBJ1-3; 9 positions agree with TRBD1. The CDR3 consists of 17 residues. Germline lookup yields CDR1 SNHLY and CDR2 FYNNEI. Trimming took 5 bases from V and 1 from J; bases not matched to a gene: 9. In nucleotides, the CDR3 is TGTGCCAGCAGTAGTCAGGGACAGGGAGGATCTGGAAACACCATATATTTT. Its protein is CASSSQGQGGSGNTIYF. The variable domain in full, completed from reference TRBV2 and TRBJ1-3, reads EPEVTQTPSHQVTQMGQEVILRCVPISNHLYFYWYRQILGQKVEFLVSFYNNEISEKSEIFDDQFSVERPDGSNFTLKIRSTKLEDSAMYFCASSSQGQGGSGNTIYFGEGSWLTVV.

The V and J genes are TRBV7-9 and TRBJ2-1, with 11 nucleotides matching TRBD2. The CDR3 has 17 amino acids. Germline CDR1 and CDR2: SEHNR and FQNEAQ (reference sequence). With V trimmed by 5 bases and J by 0 bases, 6 bases remained unmatched. The CDR3 is CASSPRTSGHSYNEQFF. The CDR3 DNA reads TGTGCCAGCAGCCCCAGGACTAGCGGGCACTCCTACAATGAGCAGTTCTTC.

The CDR3 nucleotides are TGTGCCAGCAGGGGGGGGGGCACAGATACGCAGTATTTT. Protein: CASRGGGTDTQYF. The chain links TRBV6-1 to TRBJ2-3, with 7 bases lining up with TRBD2. Trimming cost V 6 bases and J 1 base; bases outside gene matches: 1. The CDR3 loop spans 13 amino acids. In germline, CDR1 is MNHNS, CDR2 SASEGT.

This clonotype has only a few counts. V is TRBV6-5 and J is TRBJ2-7; 9 bases agree with TRBD1. CDR1 and CDR2 from the germline V gene are MNHEY and SVGAGI. The CDR3 loop spans 16 amino acids. V was pared by 0 bases and J by 5 bases, with 8 bases of the junction left unmatched. The CDR3 region is CASSYSSWDRAHEQYF. The CDR3 DNA reads as TGTGCCAGCAGTTACTCGAGCTGGGACAGGGCGCACGAGCAGTACTTC.

This clonotype was found a few times. V and J are TRBV27 and TRBJ2-1; 9 nucleotides match TRBD1. Per the germline V gene, CDR1 is MNHEY and CDR2 is SMNVEV (reference sequence). V shed 6 bases and J 6 bases; nucleotides not matched to a gene: 6. The CDR3 spans 14 residues. Written as DNA, the CDR3 is TGTGCCAGCAGCCGGGACAGGGAATCCAATGAGCAGTTCTTC. Its translation is CASSRDRESNEQFF.

The chain links TRBV5-3 to TRBJ1-5, with 9 bases identical to TRBD1. TRBV5-3 is an ORF; its function is uncertain. The length of the CDR3 is 16 residues. V lost 0 bases, J lost 1 base, and 2 bases stayed unmatched. CDR3 coding DNA: TGTGCCAGAAGCTTGGGGACAGGGGTAAGCAATCAGCCCCAGCATTTT. This sequence encodes CARSLGTGVSNQPQHF.

The gene calls are TRBV20-1 and TRBJ2-5; D may be TRBD2 (6 bases). Germline V gives CDR1 DFQATT, CDR2 SNEGSKA (reference sequence). Trimming removed 4 bases at V and 4 bases at J, with 16 bases between. The CDR3 is 14 residues long. The CDR3 sequence is CSAISPSEVETQYF. CDR3 DNA: TGCAGTGCTATTTCCCCTAGCGAAGTAGAGACCCAGTACTTC.

This clonotype was observed a few times. The V call is TRBV20-1, the J call TRBJ2-3; TRBD1 is a possible D gene (6 bases). Germline V CDR1 and CDR2: DFQATT, SNEGSKA (reference sequence). There are 15 residues in the CDR3. V was clipped by 3 bases and J by 4 bases, with 17 bases between them. The CDR3 bases are TGCAGTGCTAGCGCCCCTATCGAGGGGGCAGATACGCAGTATTTT. Translation: CSASAPIEGADTQYF.

This clonotype was seen a few times. The chain combines TRBV20-1 with TRBJ2-3; D might be TRBD2 (6 bases). V dropped 6 bases and J dropped 3 bases, with 10 bases sitting between them. Germline values: CDR1 DFQATT, CDR2 SNEGSKA (reference sequence). This CDR3 comprises 12 residues. The CDR3 DNA reads TGCAGTGCCGAGAGCGGGACAGATACGCAGTATTTT. This codes for CSAESGTDTQYF.

The rearrangement uses TRBV5-4 and TRBJ1-2; 8 positions match TRBD1. V shed 2 bases and J 6 bases; nucleotides not matched to a gene: 6. Per germline, CDR1 SGHNT and CDR2 YYREEE (reference sequence). This CDR3 is built from 14 residues. The CDR3 nucleotides are TGTGCCAGCAGCTTACCGGACAGGGTGAATGGCTACACCTTC. It translates to CASSLPDRVNGYTF.

The rearrangement joins TRBV5-4 to TRBJ2-5; D ambiguous. V was pared by 0 bases and J by 3 bases, with 15 bases between. The CDR3 has 16 residues. The germline gives CDR1 SGHNT, CDR2 YYREEE (reference sequence). CDR3 sequence: CASSLAAGIHEETQYF. For the CDR3, the DNA is TGTGCCAGCAGCTTGGCGGCTGGAATACATGAAGAGACCCAGTACTTC.

The V gene is TRBV6-5, the J gene TRBJ2-5; 12 bases line up with TRBD2. V was clipped by 4 bases and J by 4 bases; unmatched bases: 4. Germline V gives CDR1 MNHEY, CDR2 SVGAGI. This CDR3 comprises 15 residues. The CDR3 protein is CASSLQGLAGETQYF. The DNA for the CDR3 is TGTGCCAGCAGTTTACAGGGACTAGCGGGAGAGACCCAGTACTTC.

V is TRBV7-2 and J is TRBJ1-2; D unclear. V lost 5 bases to trimming and J lost 2 bases, with 6 bases between them. The CDR3 runs to 12 residues. CDR1 and CDR2 (germline): SGHTA, FQGNSA. CDR3 in amino acids: CASSHRNYGYTF. The CDR3 DNA reads as TGTGCCAGCAGCCACCGCAACTATGGCTACACCTTC. The entire variable domain, with the rest obtained from reference TRBV7-2 and TRBJ1-2, is as follows: GAGVSQSPSNKVTEKGKDVELRCDPISGHTALYWYRQSLGQGLEFLIYFQGNSAPDKSGLPSDRFSAERTGGSVSTLTIQRTQQEDSAVYLCASSHRNYGYTFGSGTRLTVV.

The J gene is TRBJ2-5, the V gene TRBV18; D remains unclear. V lost 3 bases and J 4 bases, leaving 12 bases between the germline ends. The CDR3 consists of 14 residues. Germline V CDR1 and CDR2: KGHSH, LQKENI. In DNA form, the CDR3 reads TGTGCCAGCTCACCCCTACTCGCTCGAGAGACCCAGTACTTC. This gives the protein CASSPLLARETQYF.

CDR3 region: CSARGQENIQYF. The CDR3 DNA is TGCAGTGCTAGAGGGCAGGAAAACATTCAGTACTTC. J is TRBJ2-4 and V is TRBV20-1; D call uncertain. The CDR3 is made up of 12 amino acids. Between the trimmed V and J ends, which lost 1 base and 5 bases, there was a span of 6 bases. CDR1 DFQATT and CDR2 SNEGSKA come from the germline V gene (reference sequence).

The chain has TRBV7-9 and TRBJ2-3, with 7 bases lining up with TRBD2. The ends lost 5 bases at V and 4 bases at J; junction bases unmatched: 15. Germline V gene sequence: CDR1 SEHNR, CDR2 FQNEAQ (reference sequence). The length of the CDR3 is 17 residues. The CDR3 DNA sequence: TGTGCCAGCAGCCAAAAGACGGGGAGGGGCTCCGCAGATACGCAGTATTTT. It translates to CASSQKTGRGSADTQYF.

J is TRBJ1-2 and V is TRBV7-2; D not certain. The germline CDR1 and CDR2 sequences are SGHTA and FQGNSA. V lost 4 bases and J 3 bases, leaving 21 bases between the germline ends. This CDR3 is built from 17 residues. In nucleotides, the CDR3 is TGTGCCAGCAGCTGGATACGGATCGGAATAAGCGACTATGGCTACACCTTC. Translated: CASSWIRIGISDYGYTF.

This clonotype is categorized as medium-sized. The chain employs TRBV7-2 and TRBJ2-3; D is unclear. Deletions cut 3 bases from V and 7 bases from J, with 11 bases between. The germline CDR1 and CDR2 sequences are SGHTA and FQGNSA. The CDR3 has 13 residues. CDR3 loop: CASSFPTRHTQYF. In nucleotides, the CDR3 is TGTGCCAGCAGCTTCCCCACCAGACATACGCAGTATTTT.